The present TCR beta chain was sequenced within a study of T-cell reconstitution after alpha-beta-depleted transplantation in children. TCRbeta library preparation incorporated unique molecular identifiers. In TCRdb, the PCR reads were re-called with MiXCR into one record per CDR3 protein. The table has a few hundred thousand distinct CDR3 sequences, around 9.6% seen once. This clonotype was recorded a few times. There are 14 residues in the CDR3. The germline gives CDR1 MGHDK, CDR2 SYGVNS. V lost 5 bases and J 1 base, leaving 9 bases between the germline ends. The TCR originated in a human donor who donated a stem cell graft to a child with SCID. The sample consisted of PBMCs from the stem cell graft donor, taken from the stem cell graft. The chain is built from TRBV25-1 and TRBJ2-1; D gene ambiguous. The CDR3 region has the DNA TGTGCCAGCAGTAAGGTAGTTTCCTACAATGAGCAGTTCTTC. As protein: CASSKVVSYNEQFF.